The T cell receptor (beta chain) under discussion was sequenced for a study of tumor and adjacent non-tumor tissue in lung cancer. Study results and limitations: Patients with more diverse tumor TCRs had worse survival.

This CDR3 is 15 amino acids long. The V gene's germline CDR1 is MNHNS and CDR2 SASEGT. No cell sorting was done before RNA was extracted from the tissue. Three rounds of nested PCR, following a modified ARM-PCR protocol, produced the TCRbeta library. TCRdb re-analysed the multiplex PCR reads in MiXCR, keeping a single row per CDR3 protein. Among about 75,000 distinct CDR3 sequences listed, over 75% were seen once. Details on this clonotype: The antigen remains undetermined.

The sequence derives from a woman between 45 and 65 years old with non-small cell lung cancer. The rearrangement uses TRBV6-1 and TRBJ2-1; D is unclear. The J call may be faulty, since TRBJ2-7 better matches the DNA end. Material: lung tumor tissue. The CDR3 bases are TGTGCCAGCAGTGAAAGGGATTGGCCGTACAATGAGCAGTACTTC. Protein: CASSERDWPYNEQYF.